This T cell receptor beta chain was recorded in a study of graft-versus-host responses after intestinal transplantation. About the research overall: All recipients were given anti-thymocyte globulin induction, and tacrolimus and steroids were then administered for around three years.

Findings of the study overall: Peak GvH clone levels in circulation were associated with early post-transplant HvG declines.

Clones were sequenced by immunoSEQ multiplex PCR, and TCRdb holds only the in-frame ones, with some missing. The sample holds 65,000 to 85,000 clones, around nine tenths seen once. This clone has only one observation. Its antigen is not known. Germline V gene sequence: CDR1 SSHAT, CDR2 FNYEAQ (reference sequence). V was shortened by 0 bases and J by 10 bases, with 10 bases between the two germline ends. This CDR3 comprises 13 residues. The source is a human donor who was the organ donor for an intestinal transplant. Material: unstimulated CD8+ T cells sorted from spleen or lymph node cells, obtained before transplant. This chain uses TRBV7-7 with TRBJ2-1; possibly TRBD1 or TRBD2 for D (6 bases each). The CDR3 sequence: CASSLARGGEQFF. CDR3 coding DNA: TGTGCCAGCAGCTTAGCGAGAGGGGGGGAGCAGTTCTTC.